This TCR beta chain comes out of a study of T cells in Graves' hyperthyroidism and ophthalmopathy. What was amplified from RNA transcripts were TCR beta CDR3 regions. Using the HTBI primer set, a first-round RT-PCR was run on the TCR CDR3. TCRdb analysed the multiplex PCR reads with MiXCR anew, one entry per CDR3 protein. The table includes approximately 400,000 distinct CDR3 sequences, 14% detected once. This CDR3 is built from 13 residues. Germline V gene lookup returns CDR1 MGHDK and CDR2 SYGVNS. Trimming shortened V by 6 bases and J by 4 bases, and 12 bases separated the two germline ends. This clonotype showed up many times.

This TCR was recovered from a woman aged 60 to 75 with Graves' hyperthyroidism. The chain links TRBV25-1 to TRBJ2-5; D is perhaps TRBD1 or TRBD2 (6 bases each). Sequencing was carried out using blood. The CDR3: CASRWGAGETQYF. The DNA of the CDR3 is TGTGCCAGCAGATGGGGGGCTGGAGAGACCCAGTACTTC.